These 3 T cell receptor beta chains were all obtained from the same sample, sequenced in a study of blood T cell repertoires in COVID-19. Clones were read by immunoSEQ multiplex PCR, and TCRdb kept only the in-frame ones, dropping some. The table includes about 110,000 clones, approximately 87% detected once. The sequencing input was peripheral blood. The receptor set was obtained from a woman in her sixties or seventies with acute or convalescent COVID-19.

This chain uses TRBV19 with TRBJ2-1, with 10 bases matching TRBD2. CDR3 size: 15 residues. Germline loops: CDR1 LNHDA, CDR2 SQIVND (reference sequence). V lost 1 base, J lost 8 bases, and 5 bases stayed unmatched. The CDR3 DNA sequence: TGTGCCAGTAGTATAGTCTCTAGCGGGAGACATGAGCAGTTCTTC. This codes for CASSIVSSGRHEQFF.

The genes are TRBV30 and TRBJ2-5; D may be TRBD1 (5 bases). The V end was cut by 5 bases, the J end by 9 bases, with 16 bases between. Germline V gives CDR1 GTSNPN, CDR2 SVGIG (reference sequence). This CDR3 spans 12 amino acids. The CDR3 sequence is CAWDVGEGAQYF. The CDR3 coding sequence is TGTGCCTGGGACGTAGGGGAAGGGGCCCAGTACTTC.

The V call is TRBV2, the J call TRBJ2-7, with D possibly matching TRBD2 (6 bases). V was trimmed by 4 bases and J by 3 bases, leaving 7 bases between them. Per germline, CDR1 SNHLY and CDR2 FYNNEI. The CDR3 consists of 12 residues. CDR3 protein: CASSGGLYEQYF. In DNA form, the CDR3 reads TGTGCCAGCAGTGGGGGACTCTACGAGCAGTACTTC.